These T cell receptor beta chains were read from a single sample in a study of regulatory T cells in long-lasting Graves disease. TCRdb itself ran the multiplex PCR reads through MiXCR, one entry per CDR3 protein. The sample carries hundreds of thousands of distinct CDR3 sequences, under 25% recorded once. The sequenced sample was peripheral blood mononuclear cells (PBMCs), obtained when the disease was refractory, from a patient treated with antithyroid drugs. The receptors here all came from a female donor with Graves disease. CDR3s include the opening cysteine and the closing phenylalanine or tryptophan. D genes are given only for firm matches. A clone size is listed for some rows: how often the clone was seen (once, few, many), or a class if it is expanded.

j_call clone_size d_call v_call cdr3_aa cdr3_nt
TRBJ2-7 - TRBD2 TRBV4-1 CASSQSSPGTSGHEQYF TGCGCCAGCAGCCAAAGCAGTCCCGGGACTAGCGGCCACGAGCAGTACTTC
TRBJ1-2 many - TRBV28 CASISSWGGNYGYTF TGTGCCAGCATTTCTTCATGGGGGGGCAACTATGGCTACACCTTC
TRBJ2-7 - - TRBV5-4 CASSVAADTYEQYF TGTGCCAGCAGCGTTGCGGCGGACACCTACGAGCAGTACTTC
TRBJ1-4 few TRBD1 TRBV12-3/TRBV12-4 CASSDRGRGEKLFF TGTGCCAGCAGCGACAGGGGGCGCGGGGAAAAACTGTTTTTT
TRBJ1-4 - - TRBV14 CASSPDDRSFEKLFF TGTGCCAGCAGCCCAGACGACAGATCATTTGAAAAACTGTTTTTT
TRBJ2-2 few TRBD1 TRBV7-2 CASSLLQGANTGELFF TGTGCCAGCAGCCTCTTACAGGGGGCGAACACCGGGGAGCTGTTTTTT
TRBJ2-2 many - TRBV10-1 CASSESGRELFF TGCGCCAGCAGTGAGTCTGGCAGGGAGCTGTTTTTT
TRBJ2-7 many TRBD1 TRBV11-2 CASSLGRDRVIYEQYF TGTGCCAGCAGCTTAGGGCGGGACAGGGTGATCTACGAGCAGTACTTC
TRBJ2-2 - - TRBV19 CASGTGNGELFF TGTGCCAGTGGTACAGGGAACGGGGAGCTGTTTTTT
TRBJ2-7 - TRBD1 TRBV6-1 CASATGDRGYEQYF TGTGCCAGTGCAACGGGGGACAGGGGTTACGAGCAGTACTTC
TRBJ2-7 many TRBD1 TRBV28 CASSSTGVHRYEQYF TGTGCCAGCAGTTCTACAGGGGTCCACCGGTACGAGCAGTACTTC
TRBJ2-7 many - TRBV7-9 CASSLAMEKYF TGTGCCAGCAGCTTAGCGATGGAGAAGTACTTC
TRBJ1-1 - - TRBV29-1 CSVIMNTEAFF TGCAGCGTTATTATGAACACTGAAGCTTTCTTT
TRBJ1-4 - - TRBV7-9 CASSPEIATNEKLFF TGTGCCAGCAGCCCCGAGATCGCAACTAATGAAAAACTGTTTTTT
TRBJ2-7 many TRBD1 TRBV28 CASSSFLGTGDNEQYF TGTGCCAGCAGTTCGTTCCTCGGGACAGGGGACAACGAGCAGTACTTC
TRBJ1-2 many TRBD1 TRBV2 CASSEFDRADYGYTF TGTGCCAGCAGTGAATTCGACAGGGCGGACTATGGCTACACCTTC